These 4 T cell receptor beta chains were sequenced from one sample in a study of identifying expanded T cells in peripheral blood. The table came from immunoSEQ multiplex PCR; TCRdb's copy has only in-frame clones and leaves some out. This table has tens of thousands of clones, approximately 82% appearing once. Input material: blood. Receptor source: a person aged 18 to 70 in good health.

This clone was recorded only once. The chain employs TRBV7-2 and TRBJ2-7; 10 positions match TRBD2. The ends lost 4 bases at V and 4 bases at J; junction bases unmatched: 1. The germline gives CDR1 SGHTA, CDR2 FQGNSA. This CDR3 comprises 13 residues. This CDR3 is CASSSSGGYEQYV. DNA of the CDR3: TGTGCCAGCAGCTCTAGCGGGGGTTACGAGCAGTACGTC.

V is TRBV19 and J is TRBJ1-4; D is ambiguous. The germline V and J ends were trimmed by 3 bases and 8 bases, with 10 bases remaining between them. This CDR3 spans 13 amino acids. In germline, CDR1 is LNHDA, CDR2 SQIVND (reference sequence). This CDR3 is CASSMRPAEKLFF. The CDR3, as DNA: TGTGCCAGTAGTATGAGGCCCGCAGAAAAACTGTTTTTT.

The V gene is TRBV9, the J gene TRBJ2-3; D is uncertain. This CDR3 is 13 amino acids long. Deletions cut 0 bases from V and 1 base from J, with 3 bases between. Germline V gene sequence: CDR1 SGDLS, CDR2 YYNGEE. As DNA, the CDR3 is TGTGCCAGCAGCGTAGGCCGCACAGATACGCAGTATTTT. Protein sequence: CASSVGRTDTQYF.

The rearrangement joins TRBV9 to TRBJ1-1, with 8 nucleotides matching TRBD1. CDR3 length equals 14 residues. With 4 bases clipped from V and 2 bases from J, the junction kept 4 bases outside the gene matches. CDR1 and CDR2 from the germline V gene are SGDLS and YYNGEE. CDR3: CASSTSGGNTEAFF. CDR3 DNA: TGTGCCAGCAGCACATCAGGGGGCAACACTGAAGCTTTCTTT. The variable domain in full, completed from reference TRBV9 and TRBJ1-1, reads DSGVTQTPKHLITATGQRVTLRCSPRSGDLSVYWYQQSLDQGLQFLIQYYNGEERAKGNILERFSAQQFPDLHSELNLSSLELGDSALYFCASSTSGGNTEAFFGQGTRLTVV.